Below are 28 T cell receptor beta chains sequenced from a single sample in a study of blood T cell repertoires in COVID-19. Here immunoSEQ multiplex PCR was the method, and the copy in TCRdb shows in-frame clones only, minus some. The repertoire holds 300,000 to 450,000 clones, about nine tenths seen once, with approximately 1% in the top ten. The source material was PBMCs or T cells enriched from blood (not recorded which). Receptors were obtained from a woman younger than 45 who had been exposed to COVID-19.

The chain couples TRBV28 to TRBJ2-2; TRBD2 agrees at 14 bases. The CDR3 covers 16 residues. V lost 10 bases and J lost 4; bases outside the gene matches: 8. From germline, CDR1 is MDHEN and CDR2 SYDVKM. In nucleotides, the CDR3 is TGTGCCACCACGGGACTAGCGGGAGTGGGCACCGGGGAGCTGTTTTTT. This gives the protein CATTGLAGVGTGELFF.

CDR3 loop: CASNTGQGKGYTF. The CDR3 DNA reads TGTGCCAGCAACACGGGACAGGGGAAGGGCTACACCTTC. The chain uses TRBV6-6 and TRBJ1-2, with TRBD1 identical over 10 bases. The V segment lost 7 bases and the J segment 8 bases; nucleotides outside the gene matches: 7. Germline V gene lookup returns CDR1 MNHNY and CDR2 SVGAGI (reference sequence). The CDR3 sequence is 13 residues long.

The chain combines TRBV6-5 with TRBJ1-5; no clear D gene. Germline V gives CDR1 MNHEY, CDR2 SVGAGI. The ends were cut back, 10 bases at V and 9 bases at J, with 10 bases in the middle. This CDR3 region has 10 residues. The CDR3 bases are TGTGCCACCCACCACAGGCCCCAGCATTTT. Protein sequence: CATHHRPQHF.

This clone was picked up a small number of times. The chain employs TRBV11-3 and TRBJ1-3, with 8 bases matching TRBD1. V trimming: 5 bases; J trimming: 9 bases; junction bases outside the gene matches: 12. The CDR3 has 15 residues. Germline CDR1 reads SGHNT; CDR2 reads YENEEA. CDR3 amino acids: CASSRMDRVSGTIYF. CDR3 in DNA: TGTGCCAGCAGCCGTATGGACAGGGTATCTGGCACCATATATTTT.

CDR3 DNA: TGTGCCACCGGACAGCTGGGTCAGCCCCAGCATTTT. Protein: CATGQLGQPQHF. The chain employs TRBV28 and TRBJ1-5, with D possibly TRBD1 on 6 matching bases. Germline assignment: CDR1 MDHEN and CDR2 SYDVKM. The V gene lost 10 bases and the J gene lost 6 bases, with 13 bases spanning the gap. CDR3 size: 12 residues.

The chain employs TRBV9 and TRBJ2-5; perhaps TRBD2 as D (6 bases). Germline assignment: CDR1 SGDLS and CDR2 YYNGEE. The germline V and J ends were trimmed by 0 bases and 0 bases, with 9 bases remaining between them. The CDR3 has 15 residues. Written as DNA, the CDR3 is TGTGCCAGCAGCGTAGGAGGCGGGGACCAAGAGACCCAGTACTTC. Protein product: CASSVGGGDQETQYF.

The chain recombines TRBV7-9 with TRBJ2-7, with TRBD1 matching 7 bases. Unmatched junction bases numbered 9, after V lost 2 bases and J lost 5 bases. This CDR3 has 15 residues. In germline, CDR1 is SEHNR, CDR2 FQNEAQ (reference sequence). The CDR3: CASSLRTGPRHEQYF. The CDR3 DNA is TGTGCCAGCAGCTTACGGACAGGCCCACGCCACGAGCAGTACTTC.

The CDR3 loop reads CASSLAGDQPQHF. The DNA of the CDR3 is TGTGCCAGTAGTTTAGCAGGGGATCAGCCCCAGCATTTT. V and J are TRBV19 and TRBJ1-5, with TRBD1 as a possible D gene (6 bases). V dropped 5 bases and J dropped 5 bases, with 10 bases sitting between them. CDR3 size: 13 residues. CDR1 is LNHDA, CDR2 SQIVND, per germline (reference sequence).

The V call is TRBV5-4, the J call TRBJ2-3, with 13 bases identical to TRBD2. This CDR3 contains 16 residues. The J segment lost 6 bases and the V segment lost 4 bases, leaving 8 bases of the junction unmatched. Germline V gene data show CDR1 as SGHNT and CDR2 as YYREEE (reference sequence). The chain's CDR3 is CASSTIGTSGTDTQYF. The DNA for the CDR3 is TGTGCCAGCAGCACTATCGGGACTAGCGGGACTGATACGCAGTATTTT. Based on the CDR3 plus reference TRBV5-4 and TRBJ2-3, the full variable domain is ETGVTQSPTHLIKTRGQQVTLRCSSQSGHNTVSWYQQALGQGPQFIFQYYREEENGRGNFPPRFSGLQFPNYSSELNVNALELDDSALYLCASSTIGTSGTDTQYFGPGTRLTVL.

The CDR3 DNA sequence: TGCAGCGTTGGGTTGGGCAGGAACTCCTACGAGCAGTACTTC. Translating it yields CSVGLGRNSYEQYF. J is TRBJ2-7 and V is TRBV29-1; D remains ambiguous. CDR1 is SQVTM, CDR2 ANQGSEA, per germline. The CDR3 is made up of 14 amino acids. V was clipped by 4 bases and J by 0 bases, with 13 bases between them.

CDR3 protein: CASSFIPNEQFF. The CDR3 DNA is TGTGCCAGCAGCTTTATCCCCAATGAGCAGTTCTTC. The chain uses TRBV11-2 and TRBJ2-1, with D unclear. Per germline, CDR1 SGHAT and CDR2 FQNNGV. The germline V and J ends were trimmed by 3 bases and 6 bases, with 6 bases remaining between them. The CDR3 totals 12 residues.

The CDR3 region is CASSPRTPQSSYEQYF. In nucleotides, the CDR3 is TGTGCCAGCAGCCCCCGGACTCCTCAGAGCTCCTACGAGCAGTACTTC. The chain is built from TRBV7-9 and TRBJ2-7, with D tentatively TRBD2 (5 bases). The CDR3 contains 16 residues. Trimming cost V 5 bases and J 0 bases, with 17 bases left between them. Germline values: CDR1 SEHNR, CDR2 FQNEAQ (reference sequence).

This clone has a handful of counts. The chain uses TRBV9 and TRBJ2-2, with 10 bases matching TRBD1. CDR1 is SGDLS and CDR2 is YYNGEE in the germline V gene. The length of the CDR3 is 16 residues. The trim removed 1 base at V and 5 bases at J, leaving 5 bases unmatched. The CDR3 sequence is CASSVSPGQGTGELFF. DNA for the CDR3: TGTGCCAGCAGCGTATCTCCGGGACAGGGGACCGGGGAGCTGTTTTTT.

The CDR3 nucleotides are TGTGCCAGCAGCCGCGGACAGGGGAACACTGAAGCTTTCTTT. Amino acids: CASSRGQGNTEAFF. The rearrangement links TRBV6-6 to TRBJ1-1, with 8 bases matching TRBD1. The CDR3 has 14 residues. Per germline, CDR1 MNHNY and CDR2 SVGAGI (reference sequence). The V segment lost 6 bases and the J segment 1 base; nucleotides outside the gene matches: 4.

The chain joins TRBV14 to TRBJ1-1, with D tentatively TRBD1 (5 bases). Germline V gene lookup returns CDR1 SGHDN and CDR2 FVKESK. V lost 1 base to trimming and J lost 11 bases, with 20 bases between them. The CDR3 is 15 residues long. CDR3 residues: CASSQGGQGRRGAFF. The CDR3 nucleotides are TGTGCCAGCAGCCAAGGAGGTCAGGGAAGGCGTGGGGCTTTCTTT.

The V gene is TRBV29-1, the J gene TRBJ2-2; D may be TRBD1 (6 bases). The V end lost 5 bases, the J end lost 4 bases, and 17 bases lay between the germline ends. Germline V gene lookup returns CDR1 SQVTM and CDR2 ANQGSEA. The CDR3 contains 15 residues. The CDR3 loop reads CSVILKQGITGELFF. CDR3 in DNA: TGCAGCGTTATTCTCAAGCAGGGGATCACCGGGGAGCTGTTTTTT.

The gene calls are TRBV20-1 and TRBJ2-5; 7 bases line up with TRBD2. CDR1 and CDR2 from the germline V gene are DFQATT and SNEGSKA (reference sequence). With 3 bases clipped from V and 2 bases from J, the junction kept 6 bases outside the gene matches. The length of the CDR3 is 14 residues. The DNA of the CDR3 is TGCAGTGCTAGTGGGGGGGTTTTTCAAGAGACCCAGTACTTC. It specifies CSASGGVFQETQYF.

The chain has TRBV19 and TRBJ1-5, with D possibly being TRBD1 (5 bases). Germline CDR1 LNHDA, CDR2 SQIVND (reference sequence). The CDR3 loop spans 14 amino acids. V lost 4 bases, J lost 11 bases, and 18 bases lay in between. CDR3 nucleotides: TGTGCCAGTAGTACCGGGACTTTTTCCCCAACCCAGCATTTT. Translation gives CASSTGTFSPTQHF.

Concerning this clone itself: At one boundary the junction diverges from the germline segment, which might be a read error. V is TRBV15 and J is TRBJ2-1, with 7 bases aligning to TRBD1. Germline V gene lookup returns CDR1 LNHNV and CDR2 YYDKDF (reference sequence). CDR3 length equals 14 residues. The CDR3: CATSRDPSKGARVF. The CDR3, as DNA: TGTGCCACCAGCAGAGATCCGAGCAAGGGGGCTCGGGTCTTC.

The rearrangement links TRBV14 to TRBJ1-2; the D gene is possibly TRBD1 (6 bases). Germline values: CDR1 SGHDN, CDR2 FVKESK. CDR3 length: 16 residues. Deletions cut 4 bases from V and 0 bases from J, with 15 bases between. This chain's CDR3 is CASSPTGEASNYGYTF. The CDR3 DNA sequence: TGTGCCAGCAGCCCGACAGGAGAGGCTTCTAACTATGGCTACACCTTC. The variable domain in full, completed from reference TRBV14 and TRBJ1-2, reads EAGVTQFPSHSVIEKGQTVTLRCDPISGHDNLYWYRRVMGKEIKFLLHFVKESKQDESGMPNNRFLAERTGGTYSTLKVQPAELEDSGVYFCASSPTGEASNYGYTFGSGTRLTVV.

V usage is TRBV28 and J usage is TRBJ2-7; 7 bases line up with TRBD1. Germline V gene data show CDR1 as MDHEN and CDR2 as SYDVKM. Unmatched junction bases numbered 5, after V lost 6 bases and J lost 3 bases. The CDR3 spans 13 residues. CDR3 sequence (DNA): TGTGCCAGCAGACCGGGACAGAGCTACGAGCAGTACTTC. Its translation is CASRPGQSYEQYF.

The J gene is TRBJ2-5, the V gene TRBV6-1, with 8 bases that match TRBD2. V trimming: 7 bases; J trimming: 0 bases; junction bases outside the gene matches: 7. Germline V gene sequence: CDR1 MNHNS, CDR2 SASEGT. The CDR3 length is 15 residues. CDR3 residues: CASNPSAGDQETQYF. The CDR3 nucleotides read TGTGCCAGCAACCCATCAGCGGGGGACCAAGAGACCCAGTACTTC.

The V and J genes are TRBV7-8 and TRBJ1-5; 8 bases match TRBD1. The CDR3 extends over 15 amino acids. Germline CDR1 SGHVS, CDR2 FQNEAQ. Unmatched junction bases numbered 9, after V lost 5 bases and J lost 6 bases. The CDR3 DNA reads as TGTGCCAGCAGCCGATCCGACAGGGGAAGTCAGCCCCAGCATTTT. As protein: CASSRSDRGSQPQHF.

The V and J genes are TRBV28 and TRBJ1-6; TRBD1 matches 7 bases. There are 14 residues in the CDR3. Per the germline V gene, CDR1 is MDHEN and CDR2 is SYDVKM. V was pared by 6 bases and J by 3 bases, with 2 bases of the junction left unmatched. CDR3 sequence reads: CASRGDSYNSPLHF. The CDR3 region has the DNA TGTGCCAGCAGGGGGGACAGCTATAATTCACCCCTCCACTTT.

This clone was detected once. J is TRBJ2-3 and V is TRBV5-1, with a possible D match to TRBD2 (5 bases). Germline CDR1 is SGHRS and CDR2 is YFSETQ. With 1 base removed from V and 1 base from J, the gap between germline ends came to 10 bases. There are 15 residues in the CDR3. The CDR3 DNA reads as TGCGCCAGCAGCTTGAGGGCGGGCGGCACAGATACGCAGTATTTT. Protein sequence: CASSLRAGGTDTQYF. Looking up the rest from reference TRBV5-1 and TRBJ2-3 gives the full variable domain: KAGVTQTPRYLIKTRGQQVTLSCSPISGHRSVSWYQQTPGQGLQFLFEYFSETQRNKGNFPGRFSGRQFSNSRSEMNVSTLELGDSALYLCASSLRAGGTDTQYFGPGTRLTVL.

The chain recombines TRBV12-3 or TRBV12-4 with TRBJ1-1; D is possibly TRBD1 (6 bases). The ends were cut back, 5 bases at V and 8 bases at J, with 9 bases in the middle. The CDR3 is 11 amino acids. The CDR3 protein is CASSETGEAFF. In nucleotides, the CDR3 is TGTGCCAGCAGTGAGACAGGCGAAGCTTTCTTT.

The gene calls are TRBV19 and TRBJ2-5, with D possibly being TRBD1 (6 bases). This CDR3 has 16 residues. Germline V gene sequence: CDR1 LNHDA, CDR2 SQIVND (reference sequence). V was trimmed by 3 bases and J by 0 bases, leaving 14 bases between them. CDR3 in amino acids: CASSMRQASYQETQYF. In nucleotides, the CDR3 is TGTGCCAGTAGTATGCGACAGGCTTCGTACCAAGAGACCCAGTACTTC.

The chain carries TRBV10-3 and TRBJ2-7; D ambiguous. Trimming cost V 1 base and J 1 base, with 8 bases left between them. This CDR3 has 14 residues. Germline V gives CDR1 ENHRY, CDR2 SYGVKD. The CDR3 is CAISEYSSSYEQYF. For the CDR3, the DNA is TGTGCCATCAGTGAGTACTCGAGTTCCTACGAGCAGTACTTC.